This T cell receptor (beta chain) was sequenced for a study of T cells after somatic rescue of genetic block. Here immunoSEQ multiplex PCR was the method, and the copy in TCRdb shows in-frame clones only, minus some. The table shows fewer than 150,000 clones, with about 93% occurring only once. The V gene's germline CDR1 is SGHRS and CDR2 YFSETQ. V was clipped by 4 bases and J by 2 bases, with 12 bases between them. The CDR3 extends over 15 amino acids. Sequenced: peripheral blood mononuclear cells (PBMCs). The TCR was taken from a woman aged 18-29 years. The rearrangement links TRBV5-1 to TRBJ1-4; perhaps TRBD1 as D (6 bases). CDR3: CASSEGVTTNEKLFF. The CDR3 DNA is TGCGCCAGCAGCGAGGGGGTAACGACTAATGAAAAACTGTTTTTT.